The 11 T cell receptor beta chains below all came from one sample that was sequenced in a study of early T cells in non-severe SARS-CoV-2 infection. MiXCR was run by TCRdb on the 5' RACE reads, yielding one entry per CDR3 protein. The sample contains tens of thousands of distinct CDR3 sequences, over 12% of which appear only once. Source material: whole blood. The receptors shown here come from an adult who was a healthcare worker with PCR-confirmed SARS-CoV-2 infection or an uninfected control (not recorded which).

J is TRBJ1-2 and V is TRBV27, with D perhaps TRBD1 (6 bases). The CDR3 length is 13 residues. The germline CDR1 and CDR2 sequences are MNHEY and SMNVEV (reference sequence). The germline V and J ends were trimmed by 3 bases and 4 bases, with 9 bases remaining between them. CDR3: CASSFGRGYGYTF. Here the CDR3 DNA reads TGTGCCAGCAGTTTCGGCAGGGGCTATGGCTACACCTTC.

This clonotype appeared many times. The CDR3 here is CASSPGPYVGEQFF. In DNA form, the CDR3 reads TGTGCCAGCAGCCCCGGCCCCTACGTGGGTGAGCAGTTCTTC. V gene TRBV12-3 or TRBV12-4 combines with J gene TRBJ2-1; no clear D. The CDR3 totals 14 residues. V dropped 6 bases and J dropped 9 bases, with 18 bases sitting between them.

V and J are TRBV29-1 and TRBJ2-1; D assignment may be TRBD1 or TRBD2 (5 bases each). V lost 6 bases to trimming and J lost 12 bases, with 15 bases between them. This CDR3 is built from 11 residues. The V gene's germline CDR1 is SQVTM and CDR2 ANQGSEA. The CDR3 DNA sequence: TGCAGCGTGGCGGGTGGGACCTCGCAGTTCTTC. It encodes CSVAGGTSQFF.

In this sample, this clonotype turned up a few times. This chain connects TRBV5-1 to TRBJ2-7; D might be TRBD2 (5 bases). This CDR3 comprises 13 residues. V shed 6 bases and J shed 5 bases, with 15 bases lying between them. Germline CDR1 and CDR2: SGHRS and YFSETQ. The CDR3 bases are TGCGCCAGCAAGGCGGACCAGAGGGACGAGCAGTACTTC. Amino acids: CASKADQRDEQYF.

The CDR3 DNA sequence: TGTGCCAGCAGTCTAGCGGGGGGCTCCTATGAGCAGTTCTTC. Encoded protein: CASSLAGGSYEQFF. The gene calls are TRBV9 and TRBJ2-1, with 11 bases matching TRBD2. The trim removed 5 bases at V and 8 bases at J, leaving 6 bases unmatched. CDR3 length: 14 residues. Germline V CDR1 and CDR2: SGDLS, YYNGEE.

This clonotype was detected a few times. The J gene is TRBJ2-3, the V gene TRBV5-4; TRBD2 matches at 7 bases. V dropped 2 bases and J dropped 5; count of bases not matched to a gene: 11. CDR1 and CDR2 (germline): SGHNT, YYREEE (reference sequence). This CDR3 comprises 16 residues. The CDR3 DNA follows: TGTGCCAGCAGCTTTCCGGCGGGAGAGGGAGTAGATACGCAGTATTTT. Residues: CASSFPAGEGVDTQYF. The full variable domain, its missing parts supplied by reference TRBV5-4 and TRBJ2-3, is ETGVTQSPTHLIKTRGQQVTLRCSSQSGHNTVSWYQQALGQGPQFIFQYYREEENGRGNFPPRFSGLQFPNYSSELNVNALELDDSALYLCASSFPAGEGVDTQYFGPGTRLTVL.

This clonotype showed up many times. The CDR3 loop reads CASSSGTSAYEQYF. CDR3 in DNA: TGCGCCAGCAGCTCCGGGACTAGCGCCTACGAGCAGTACTTC. This chain joins TRBV5-1 and TRBJ2-7; 10 positions agree with TRBD2. The CDR3 extends over 14 amino acids. J lost 2 bases, V lost 3 bases, and 2 bases had no gene match. The germline V gene has CDR1 SGHRS and CDR2 YFSETQ.

In this sample, this clonotype turned up many times. The gene calls are TRBV10-3 and TRBJ1-5, with D perhaps matching TRBD1 (5 bases). The CDR3 has 13 residues. Trimming shortened V by 0 bases and J by 6 bases, and 6 bases separated the two germline ends. Germline values: CDR1 ENHRY, CDR2 SYGVKD. The CDR3 reads CAISESGGQPQHF. Here the CDR3 DNA reads TGTGCCATCAGTGAGTCGGGGGGTCAGCCCCAGCATTTT.

This clonotype came up many times. Compared with germline, one end of the junction differs, possibly owing to a read error. This chain links TRBV7-7 with TRBJ2-5; 12 positions match TRBD2. Germline CDR1 is SSHAT and CDR2 is FNYEAQ (reference sequence). There are 16 residues in the CDR3. CDR3 region: CASSSLAGGVQETQYF. The CDR3 nucleotides read TGTGCTAGCAGCTCCCTAGCGGGAGGGGTTCAGGAGACCCAGTACTTC.

At least ten counts were recorded for this clonotype. V usage is TRBV7-6 and J usage is TRBJ2-1; no clear D. V shed 1 base and J shed 9 bases, with 7 bases lying between them. The CDR3 totals 12 residues. Germline CDR1 SGHVS, CDR2 FNYEAQ. CDR3 amino acids: CASSLVLGEQFF. CDR3 DNA: TGTGCCAGCAGCTTAGTTTTGGGTGAGCAGTTCTTC.

V is TRBV12-3 or TRBV12-4 and J is TRBJ1-6, with a weak D call TRBD1 (5 bases). The CDR3 consists of 15 residues. V was shortened by 2 bases and J by 5 bases, with 10 bases between the two germline ends. The CDR3 sequence: CASSLLDTNNSPLHF. The CDR3 DNA follows: TGTGCCAGCAGTTTATTGGACACAAATAATTCACCCCTCCACTTT.